This entry concerns a single TCR beta chain. The source of the sample is a study of blood T cell repertoires in COVID-19. For the study at large: COVID-19 samples collected from the United States, Italy and Spain covered acute and convalescent phases. PBMCs, B-cell-depleted T cells, or T cells were the source of the cDNA or gDNA that made up the material.

Patients of the Seattle cohort, enrolled during active infection, were followed longitudinally. Sequencing was performed with immunoSEQ multiplex PCR; in TCRdb, only in-frame clones are kept and a portion is missing. The table lists 300,000 to 350,000 clones, 90% of them singletons. The length of the CDR3 is 14 residues. V dropped 5 bases and J dropped 6 bases, with 16 bases sitting between them. Germline assignment: CDR1 LNHDA and CDR2 SQIVND (reference sequence). The specimen sequenced was peripheral blood. This chain uses TRBV19 with TRBJ1-1; a weak D match, TRBD1 (5 bases). The clonotype was recovered from a woman aged 40 to 50 with COVID-19, enrolled during active disease. CDR3: CASSALATRAEAFF. CDR3 bases: TGTGCCAGTAGTGCTCTCGCCACCAGGGCTGAAGCTTTCTTT.